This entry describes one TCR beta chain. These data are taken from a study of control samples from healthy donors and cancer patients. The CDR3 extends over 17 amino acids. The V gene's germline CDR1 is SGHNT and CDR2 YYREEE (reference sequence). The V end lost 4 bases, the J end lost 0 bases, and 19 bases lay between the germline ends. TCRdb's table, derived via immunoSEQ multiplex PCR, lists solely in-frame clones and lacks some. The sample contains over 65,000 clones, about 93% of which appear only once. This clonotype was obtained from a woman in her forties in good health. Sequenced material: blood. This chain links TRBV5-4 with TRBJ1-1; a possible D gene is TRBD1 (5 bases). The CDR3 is CASSQPTQGRMNTEAFF. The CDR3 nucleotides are TGTGCCAGCAGCCAACCGACGCAGGGCCGCATGAACACTGAAGCTTTCTTT. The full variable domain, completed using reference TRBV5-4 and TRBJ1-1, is ETGVTQSPTHLIKTRGQQVTLRCSSQSGHNTVSWYQQALGQGPQFIFQYYREEENGRGNFPPRFSGLQFPNYSSELNVNALELDDSALYLCASSQPTQGRMNTEAFFGQGTRLTVV.